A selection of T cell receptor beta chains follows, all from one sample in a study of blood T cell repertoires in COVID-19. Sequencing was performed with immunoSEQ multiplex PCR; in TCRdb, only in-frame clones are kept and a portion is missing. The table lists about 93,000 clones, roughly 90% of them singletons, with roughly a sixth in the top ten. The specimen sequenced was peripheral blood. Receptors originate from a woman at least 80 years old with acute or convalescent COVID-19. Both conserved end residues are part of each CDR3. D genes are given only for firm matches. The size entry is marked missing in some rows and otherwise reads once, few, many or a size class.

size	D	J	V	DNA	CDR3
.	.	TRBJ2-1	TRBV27	TGTGCCAGCAGTCCTCACGGACTAGGAGGGGGTAATGAGCAGTTCTTC	CASSPHGLGGGNEQFF
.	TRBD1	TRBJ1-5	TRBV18	TGTGCCAGCTCACCGGACAGGGCGGGTCAGCCCCAGCATTTT	CASSPDRAGQPQHF
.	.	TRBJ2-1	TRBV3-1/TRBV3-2	TGTGCCAGCAGCCATCCAGGGACCTACAATGAGCAGTTCTTC	CASSHPGTYNEQFF
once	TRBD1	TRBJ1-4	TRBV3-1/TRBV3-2	TGTGCCAGCAGCCGATTCCAGGACAGGTTTGGCGAAAAACTGTTTTTT	CASSRFQDRFGEKLFF
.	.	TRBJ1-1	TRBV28	TGTGCCACCGGACTCTTAACTAAAGCTTTCTTT	CATGLLTKAFF
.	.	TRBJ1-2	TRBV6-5	TGTGCCAGCTCCATGAGGGCAAGCTACACCTTC	CASSMRASYTF
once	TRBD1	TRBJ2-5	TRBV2	TGTGCCAGCAGTGTAGAAGGGGGCGTAGAGACCCAGTACTTC	CASSVEGGVETQYF
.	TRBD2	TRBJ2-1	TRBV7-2	TGTGCCAGCAGCATCCCCGGACTAGCCTCGGGTGAGCAGTTCTTC	CASSIPGLASGEQFF
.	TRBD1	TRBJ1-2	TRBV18	TGTGCCAGCTCACAAAGCGGACAGGTAGCTAACTATGGCTACACCTTC	CASSQSGQVANYGYTF
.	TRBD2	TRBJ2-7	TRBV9	TGTGCCAGCAGCGAGGGACTAGCGGAGACCTACGAGCAGTACTTC	CASSEGLAETYEQYF
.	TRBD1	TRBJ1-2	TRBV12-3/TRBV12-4	TGTGCCAGCAGGATGGGGACAGGTGGCTACACCTTC	CASRMGTGGYTF